Following are 21 T cell receptor beta chains from one sample sequenced in a study of blood T cell repertoires in COVID-19. The data were produced by immunoSEQ multiplex PCR, yet TCRdb's version contains in-frame clones alone and is incomplete. In the table there are roughly 250,000 clones, under 95% of which are singletons. The sample comprised PBMCs or T cells enriched from blood (not recorded which). The receptors stem from a middle-aged woman with acute COVID-19.

This clone showed up just once. The same CDR3 arises from other DNA sequences in this sample as well. V is TRBV11-1 and J is TRBJ1-1; the D is unclear. CDR3 length: 13 amino acids. The V end was cut by 1 base, the J end by 2 bases, with 5 bases between. Germline CDR1 SGHAT, CDR2 FQDESV (reference sequence). This CDR3 is CASSLGHNTEAFF. CDR3 coding DNA: TGTGCCAGCAGCTTAGGTCATAACACTGAAGCTTTCTTT.

The chain is built from TRBV21-1 and TRBJ1-3; the DNA was not used to check the table's D call, TRBD1. TRBV21-1 is designated a pseudogene. The CDR3 has 17 amino acids. The CDR3: CASSKDNSDRGRHTIYF. The CDR3 DNA sequence: TGTGCCAGCAGCAAAGATAACAGTGACAGGGGCCGGCACACCATATATTTT.

The rearrangement joins TRBV4-3 to TRBJ2-2; TRBD2 matches 15 bases. Germline assignment: CDR1 LGHNA and CDR2 YSLEER. The CDR3 contains 19 residues. Trimming cost V 1 base and J 4 bases; bases outside gene matches: 7. This CDR3 is CASSQGWTSGRASTGELFF. In DNA, the CDR3 is TGCGCCAGCAGCCAAGGCTGGACTAGCGGGAGGGCCAGCACCGGGGAGCTGTTTTTT.

This chain uses TRBV11-3 with TRBJ1-6, with 8 positions matching TRBD1. The ends lost 5 bases at V and 9 bases at J; junction bases unmatched: 9. CDR3 length: 15 amino acids. CDR1 and CDR2 (germline): SGHNT, YENEEA. The CDR3 DNA reads as TGTGCCAGCAGCCGAGGACAGGGTGACGCTTCACCCCTCCACTTT. This encodes CASSRGQGDASPLHF.

This sequence joins TRBV27 and TRBJ2-3; tentatively, D is TRBD2 (6 bases). This CDR3 has 14 amino acids. CDR1 and CDR2 from the germline V gene are MNHEY and SMNVEV (reference sequence). V gave up 6 bases and J gave up 0 bases, with 10 bases separating them. The CDR3 region is CASSSGTSTDTQYF. CDR3 DNA: TGTGCCAGCAGCTCCGGGACTAGCACAGATACGCAGTATTTT.

The J gene is TRBJ2-7, the V gene TRBV27; D unclear. The germline V gene encodes CDR1 MNHEY and CDR2 SMNVEV (reference sequence). Deletions cut 2 bases from V and 2 bases from J, with 10 bases between. The CDR3 contains 14 residues. The CDR3 loop reads CASSLKPGPYEQYF. DNA for the CDR3: TGTGCCAGCAGTTTAAAGCCAGGCCCCTACGAGCAGTACTTC.

The gene calls are TRBV27 and TRBJ2-1, with D perhaps TRBD2 (5 bases). V gave up 3 bases and J gave up 7 bases, with 16 bases separating them. The CDR3 is made up of 15 amino acids. Germline CDR1 MNHEY, CDR2 SMNVEV (reference sequence). CDR3 coding DNA: TGTGCCAGCAGTTTGCGGGCCTCATCCGGGAATGAGCAGTTCTTC. Translated: CASSLRASSGNEQFF.

In this sample, this clone turned up once. This chain joins TRBV20-1 and TRBJ2-7, with a tentative D call TRBD2 (5 bases). CDR3 length: 13 amino acids. V was pared by 6 bases and J by 3 bases, with 15 bases between. Germline V gives CDR1 DFQATT, CDR2 SNEGSKA (reference sequence). The CDR3 DNA follows: TGCAGTGCCAGTGGTCCGGGAATCTACGAGCAGTACTTC. Its translation: CSASGPGIYEQYF.

This chain links TRBV12-5 with TRBJ2-7; 8 bases are a match to TRBD2. The CDR3 runs to 18 residues. Looked up from germline, CDR1 is LGHNT and CDR2 is FRNRAP. After removal of 1 base from V and 1 base from J, the junction contained 12 bases not matched to a gene. The CDR3 protein is CASGLGSRGLAGSYEQYF. CDR3 nucleotide sequence: TGTGCTAGTGGTTTGGGTAGCAGAGGGCTAGCGGGTTCCTACGAGCAGTACTTC.

The V and J genes are TRBV5-5 and TRBJ2-7; 8 positions agree with TRBD1. V gave up 4 bases and J gave up 2 bases; unmatched junction bases: 8. The germline CDR1 and CDR2 sequences are SGHKS and YYEKEE (reference sequence). This CDR3 comprises 15 residues. In DNA, the CDR3 is TGTGCCAGCAGCCGAGACGGGACAGGCGCCTACGAGCAGTACTTC. Its protein product is CASSRDGTGAYEQYF.

The CDR3 DNA sequence: TGTGCCAGCAGTTTAGGACAGGCGAACACTGAAGCTTTCTTT. Translation gives CASSLGQANTEAFF. The genes are TRBV27 and TRBJ1-1, with TRBD1 matching over 7 bases. The V gene's germline CDR1 is MNHEY and CDR2 SMNVEV (reference sequence). The CDR3 is made up of 14 amino acids. V gave up 2 bases and J gave up 1 base; unmatched junction bases: 1.

This clone was seen a handful of times. CDR3 nucleotide sequence: TGTGCCAGCAGCCTGGCAGAGAACACTGAAGCTTTCTTT. It yields the protein CASSLAENTEAFF. The rearrangement links TRBV11-1 to TRBJ1-1; no firm D call. The CDR3 is made up of 13 amino acids. Germline V gene sequence: CDR1 SGHAT, CDR2 FQDESV (reference sequence). V lost 5 bases, J lost 1 base, and 8 bases lay in between.

The genes are TRBV7-8 and TRBJ2-2; TRBD1 matches 9 bases. Trimming at V came to 4 bases and at J to 6 bases, leaving 6 bases not matched to a gene. Germline-derived CDR1 and CDR2 are SGHVS and FQNEAQ. This CDR3 is built from 15 residues. CDR3 region: CASSSTGGAAGELFF. For the CDR3, the DNA is TGTGCCAGCAGCTCTACAGGGGGCGCCGCCGGGGAGCTGTTTTTT.

CDR3 sequence reads: CASSLESAGELFF. The CDR3, as DNA: TGTGCCAGCAGCTTAGAAAGCGCCGGGGAGCTGTTTTTT. The chain is built from TRBV11-3 and TRBJ2-2; D unclear. The germline V gene encodes CDR1 SGHNT and CDR2 YENEEA. The CDR3 extends over 13 amino acids. The V end lost 0 bases, the J end lost 6 bases, and 5 bases lay between the germline ends.

This clone was picked up one time. The rearrangement joins TRBV7-9 to TRBJ1-1; 10 nucleotides line up with TRBD1. Germline lookup yields CDR1 SEHNR and CDR2 FQNEAQ (reference sequence). This CDR3 has 16 residues. Trimming took 2 bases from V and 5 from J; bases not matched to a gene: 8. CDR3 amino acids: CASSLWDRGAVTEAFF. CDR3 nucleotides: TGTGCCAGCAGCTTATGGGACAGGGGCGCGGTGACTGAAGCTTTCTTT.

Comment on this clone: No conserved phenylalanine or tryptophan is present at the end of the CDR3, so a read error is the likely explanation. The limits of the CDR3 on the DNA are not certain, so only TCRdb's listed CDR3 is given. The chain is built from TRBV6-5 and TRBJ2-3; the table's D call, TRBD2, has no DNA check behind it. The CDR3 is made up of 12 amino acids, end residues included. The germline CDR1 and CDR2 sequences are MNHEY and SVGAGI. The CDR3 protein is CASKSLRGGQSL.

This clone has a single count. The chain recombines TRBV7-2 with TRBJ2-7; possibly TRBD1 for D (6 bases). Trimming cost V 0 bases and J 3 bases, with 12 bases left between them. CDR1 is SGHTA, CDR2 FQGNSA, per germline. The CDR3 spans 15 residues. CDR3: CASSLARGGGYEQYF. CDR3 bases: TGTGCCAGCAGCTTAGCGCGTGGGGGCGGCTACGAGCAGTACTTC.

The V gene is TRBV28, the J gene TRBJ1-6, with TRBD1 matching over 10 bases. Germline assignment: CDR1 MDHEN and CDR2 SYDVKM. This CDR3 contains 19 residues. Trimming removed 0 bases from V and 6 bases from J; junction bases left unmatched: 11. The CDR3: CASSLWGTGVFVSNSPLHF. DNA of the CDR3: TGTGCCAGCAGTTTATGGGGGACAGGGGTTTTTGTTTCTAATTCACCCCTCCACTTT. The full variable domain, with the rest looked up from reference TRBV28 and TRBJ1-6, is DVKVTQSSRYLVKRTGEKVFLECVQDMDHENMFWYRQDPGLGLRLIYFSYDVKMKEKGDIPEGYSVSREKKERFSLILESASTNQTSMYLCASSLWGTGVFVSNSPLHFGNGTRLTVT.

This sequence joins TRBV28 and TRBJ1-6; maybe TRBD1 (6 bases). V was trimmed by 6 bases and J by 9 bases, leaving 18 bases between them. Germline CDR1 is MDHEN and CDR2 is SYDVKM. CDR3 length equals 15 residues. The CDR3 bases are TGTGCCAGCAGCTCAGGACAGACCCTTCGTTCACCCCTCCACTTT. Translated, it gives CASSSGQTLRSPLHF.

This clone was counted a single time. The chain joins TRBV11-2 to TRBJ1-2, with 9 bases that match TRBD1. J was trimmed by 2 bases and V by 5 bases; bases with no gene match: 6. CDR1 is SGHAT, CDR2 FQNNGV, per germline. The CDR3 runs 15 residues. The CDR3: CASSIGQGLNYGYTF. The DNA of the CDR3 is TGTGCCAGCAGCATCGGACAGGGGCTAAACTATGGCTACACCTTC.

The rearrangement joins TRBV11-3 to TRBJ1-2, with TRBD1 as a possible D gene (6 bases). This CDR3 spans 13 amino acids. Germline V gives CDR1 SGHNT, CDR2 YENEEA. V lost 5 bases to trimming and J lost 4 bases, with 11 bases between them. The CDR3 DNA reads TGTGCCAGCAGCCTCCAGGGGAGCTATGGCTACACCTTC. Protein product: CASSLQGSYGYTF.